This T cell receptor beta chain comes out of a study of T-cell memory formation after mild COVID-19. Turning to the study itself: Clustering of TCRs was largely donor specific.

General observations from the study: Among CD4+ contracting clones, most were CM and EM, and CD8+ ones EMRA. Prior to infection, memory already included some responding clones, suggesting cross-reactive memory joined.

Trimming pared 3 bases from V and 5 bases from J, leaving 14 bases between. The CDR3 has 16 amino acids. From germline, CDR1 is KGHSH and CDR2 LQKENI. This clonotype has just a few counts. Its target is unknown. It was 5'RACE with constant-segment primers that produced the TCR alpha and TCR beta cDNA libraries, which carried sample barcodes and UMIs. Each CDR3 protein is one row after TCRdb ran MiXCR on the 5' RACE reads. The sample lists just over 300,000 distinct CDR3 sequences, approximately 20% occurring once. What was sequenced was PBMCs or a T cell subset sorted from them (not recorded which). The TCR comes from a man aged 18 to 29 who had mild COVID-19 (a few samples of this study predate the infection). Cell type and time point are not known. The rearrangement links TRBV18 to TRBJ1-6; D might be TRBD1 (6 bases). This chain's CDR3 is CASSPNRASDNSPLHF. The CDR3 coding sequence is TGTGCCAGCTCACCGAACAGGGCGTCGGATAATTCACCCCTCCACTTT.